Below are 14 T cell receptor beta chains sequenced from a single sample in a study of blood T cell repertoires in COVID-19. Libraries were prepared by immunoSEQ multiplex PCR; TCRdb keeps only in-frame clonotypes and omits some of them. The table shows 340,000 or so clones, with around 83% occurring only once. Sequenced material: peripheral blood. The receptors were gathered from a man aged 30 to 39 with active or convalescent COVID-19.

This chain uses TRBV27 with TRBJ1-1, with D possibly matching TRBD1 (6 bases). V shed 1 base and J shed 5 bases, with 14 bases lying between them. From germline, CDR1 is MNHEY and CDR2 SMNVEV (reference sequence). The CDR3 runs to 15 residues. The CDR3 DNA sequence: TGTGCCAGCAGTTTATACAGGGAAATGGGGACTGAAGCTTTCTTT. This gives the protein CASSLYREMGTEAFF.

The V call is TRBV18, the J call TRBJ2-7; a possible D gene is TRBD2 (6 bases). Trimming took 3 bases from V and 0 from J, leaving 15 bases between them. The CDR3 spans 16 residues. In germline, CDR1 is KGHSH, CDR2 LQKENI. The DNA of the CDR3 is TGTGCCAGCTCACCGGGGACTTCATTGAGCTCCTACGAGCAGTACTTC. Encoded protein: CASSPGTSLSSYEQYF.

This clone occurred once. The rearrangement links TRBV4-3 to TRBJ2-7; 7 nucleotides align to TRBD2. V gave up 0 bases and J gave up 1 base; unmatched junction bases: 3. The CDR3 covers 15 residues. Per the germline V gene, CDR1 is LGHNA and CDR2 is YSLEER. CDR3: CASSQDNGRSYEQYF. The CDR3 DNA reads TGCGCCAGCAGCCAAGACAACGGGAGGTCCTACGAGCAGTACTTC.

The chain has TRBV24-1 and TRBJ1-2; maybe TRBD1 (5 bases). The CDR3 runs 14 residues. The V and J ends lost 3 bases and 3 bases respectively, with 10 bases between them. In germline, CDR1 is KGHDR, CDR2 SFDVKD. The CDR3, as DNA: TGTGCCACCAGTGATCCCGGGGGAGACTATGGCTACACCTTC. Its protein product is CATSDPGGDYGYTF.

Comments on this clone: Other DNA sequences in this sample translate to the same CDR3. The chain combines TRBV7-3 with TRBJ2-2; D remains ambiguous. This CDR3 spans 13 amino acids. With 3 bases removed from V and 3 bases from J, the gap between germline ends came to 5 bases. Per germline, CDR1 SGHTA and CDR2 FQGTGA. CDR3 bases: TGTGCCAGCAGCTTGTCGGACACCGGGGAGCTGTTTTTT. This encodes CASSLSDTGELFF.

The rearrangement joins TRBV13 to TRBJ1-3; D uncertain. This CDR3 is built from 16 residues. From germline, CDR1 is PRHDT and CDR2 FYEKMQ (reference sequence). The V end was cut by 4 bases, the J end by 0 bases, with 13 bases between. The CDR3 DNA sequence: TGTGCCAGCAGCTACGGTTTGGTGATCTCTGGAAACACCATATATTTT. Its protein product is CASSYGLVISGNTIYF.

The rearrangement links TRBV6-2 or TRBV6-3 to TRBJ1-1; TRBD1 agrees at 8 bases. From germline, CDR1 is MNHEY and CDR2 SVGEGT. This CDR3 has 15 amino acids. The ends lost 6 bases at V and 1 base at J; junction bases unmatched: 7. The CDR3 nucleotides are TGTGCCAGCAGCCGGACAGGGCAGCAGAACACTGAAGCTTTCTTT. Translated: CASSRTGQQNTEAFF.

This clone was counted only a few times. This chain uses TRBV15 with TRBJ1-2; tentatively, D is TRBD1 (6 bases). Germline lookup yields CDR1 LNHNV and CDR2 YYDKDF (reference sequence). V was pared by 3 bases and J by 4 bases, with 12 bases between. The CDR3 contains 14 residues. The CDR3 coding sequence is TGTGCCACCAGCAGTGAGGGGGAACCCTATGGCTACACCTTC. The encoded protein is CATSSEGEPYGYTF.

CDR3 in amino acids: CASSSSTTASTDTQYF. In nucleotides, the CDR3 is TGTGCCAGCAGTTCATCGACGACAGCTAGCACAGATACGCAGTATTTT. J is TRBJ2-3 and V is TRBV28; D might be TRBD1 (5 bases). Germline-derived CDR1 and CDR2 are MDHEN and SYDVKM. V shed 4 bases and J shed 0 bases, with 14 bases lying between them. The length of the CDR3 is 16 residues.

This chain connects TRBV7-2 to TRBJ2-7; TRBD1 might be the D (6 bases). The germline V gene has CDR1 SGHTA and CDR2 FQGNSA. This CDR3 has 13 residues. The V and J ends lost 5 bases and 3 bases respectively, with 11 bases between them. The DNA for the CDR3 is TGTGCCAGCAGCCATACGACAGGCTACGAGCAGTACTTC. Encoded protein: CASSHTTGYEQYF. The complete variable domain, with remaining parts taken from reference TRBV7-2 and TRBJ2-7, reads GAGVSQSPSNKVTEKGKDVELRCDPISGHTALYWYRQSLGQGLEFLIYFQGNSAPDKSGLPSDRFSAERTGGSVSTLTIQRTQQEDSAVYLCASSHTTGYEQYFGPGTRLTVT.

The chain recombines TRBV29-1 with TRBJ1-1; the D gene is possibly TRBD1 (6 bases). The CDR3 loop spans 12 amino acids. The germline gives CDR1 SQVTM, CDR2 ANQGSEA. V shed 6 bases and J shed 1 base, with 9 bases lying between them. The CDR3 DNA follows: TGCAGCGTAGGACAGACGAACACTGAAGCTTTCTTT. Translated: CSVGQTNTEAFF.

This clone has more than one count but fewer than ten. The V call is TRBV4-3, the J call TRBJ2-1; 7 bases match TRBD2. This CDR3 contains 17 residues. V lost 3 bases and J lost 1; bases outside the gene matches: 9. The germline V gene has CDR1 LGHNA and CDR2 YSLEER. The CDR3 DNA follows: TGCGCCAGCAGCCAGCTTCCGTTGGGGGGGTCCTACAATGAGCAGTTCTTC. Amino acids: CASSQLPLGGSYNEQFF.

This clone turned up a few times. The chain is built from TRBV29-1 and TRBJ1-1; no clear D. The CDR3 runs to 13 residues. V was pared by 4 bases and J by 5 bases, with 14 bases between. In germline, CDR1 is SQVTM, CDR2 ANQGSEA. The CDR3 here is CSVVTARRTEAFF. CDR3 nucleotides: TGCAGCGTTGTTACCGCGAGGAGGACTGAAGCTTTCTTT.

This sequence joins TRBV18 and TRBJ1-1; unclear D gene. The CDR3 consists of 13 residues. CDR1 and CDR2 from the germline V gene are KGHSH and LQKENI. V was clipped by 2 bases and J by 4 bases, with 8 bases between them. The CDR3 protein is CASSPITGTEAFF. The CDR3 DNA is TGTGCCAGCTCACCAATTACGGGCACTGAAGCTTTCTTT.